The clone carrying this T cell receptor beta chain was seen at least ten times. The CDR3 has 13 amino acids. Germline-derived CDR1 and CDR2 are ENHRY and SYGVKD. The V end was cut by 11 bases, the J end by 5 bases, with 18 bases between. The data were taken from a study of prognosis after radiotherapy for stage I lung cancer. Overall study context: Aged about 53 to 85 years, with a median of approximately 71 years, the patients were roughly 14 men and about six women. Concurrent therapy was given to no patient receiving stereotactic body radiotherapy.

The authors amplified TCR beta CDR3 from genomic DNA using two-round multiplex PCR. Initially, in first-round PCR, primers specific to each TRBV and TRBJ gene were used. Each CDR3 protein is one row after TCRdb ran MiXCR on the multiplex PCR reads. This table has over 15,000 distinct CDR3 sequences, roughly 45% appearing once. The chain uses TRBV10-3 and TRBJ2-5; a weak D match, TRBD2 (6 bases). The sequences come from PBMCs, collected before or after stereotactic body radiation therapy (not recorded which). The clonotype was recovered from a donor of 50 years or more with non-small cell lung cancer. CDR3 in amino acids: CAARDSRAETQYF. The DNA for the CDR3 is TGTGCCGCCAGGGACTCCCGGGCGGAGACCCAGTACTTC.